This is a list of T cell receptor beta chains from one sample in a study of blood T cell repertoires in COVID-19. Sequencing was performed with immunoSEQ multiplex PCR; in TCRdb, only in-frame clones are kept and a portion is missing. The repertoire holds about 480,000 clones, 85% to 90% seen once, with about 2% in the top ten. Sequencing used PBMCs or T cells enriched from blood (not recorded which). The receptors here all came from a woman aged 40-49 years who had recovered from COVID-19. The conserved cysteine and the conserved F or W are not part of the CDR3 here.

J gene: TRBJ1-2
V gene: TRBV6-4
CDR3 protein: ASSATTGGYGYT

J gene: TRBJ2-7
V gene: TRBV6-6
CDR3 protein: ASSRSVSGRPGGIYEQY

J gene: TRBJ2-4
V gene: TRBV28
CDR3 protein: ASSPGHYEY

J gene: TRBJ2-3
V gene: TRBV5-1
CDR3 protein: ASSPGTSLSADTQY

J gene: TRBJ1-5
V gene: TRBV18
CDR3 protein: ASSPANRGIINQPQH

J gene: TRBJ2-5
V gene: TRBV18
CDR3 protein: ASSLVRQAGPQETQY

J gene: TRBJ2-1
V gene: TRBV7-8
CDR3 protein: ASSLAGLAGANEQF

J gene: TRBJ2-7
V gene: TRBV18
CDR3 protein: ASSTQGRNEQY

J gene: TRBJ2-4
V gene: TRBV19
CDR3 protein: ASTRDRAGAKNIQY

J gene: TRBJ2-3
V gene: TRBV5-4
CDR3 protein: ASSRDRGADTQY

J gene: TRBJ2-7
V gene: TRBV7-2
CDR3 protein: ASSPDSLNYEQY

J gene: TRBJ1-5
V gene: TRBV29-1
CDR3 protein: SVSDPKGNQPQH

J gene: TRBJ2-1
V gene: TRBV4-2
CDR3 protein: ASKRTTSSLGVGEQF

J gene: TRBJ2-1
V gene: TRBV10-1
CDR3 protein: ASSEELAGGINNEQF